This T cell receptor (beta chain) was captured in a study of T cell repertoires in cytomegalovirus infection. Study at large: Recently identified HLA-C-restricted CMV epitopes were among the peptides used. An indication of both CMV infection and matching HLA type came from public TCR beta signatures.

The CDR3 contains 13 residues. V lost 6 bases, J lost 8 bases, and 6 bases stayed unmatched. Germline loops: CDR1 DFQATT, CDR2 SNEGSKA (reference sequence). Details on this clonotype: Its cognate antigen is unknown.

Whole-study findings and limits: HLA-C-restricted CMV clonotypes gave the most frequent clonotype in two of eight donors.

TCRdb independently ran MiXCR on the reads; one entry per CDR3 protein. The table shows 300,000 to 400,000 distinct CDR3 sequences, with 25% to 35% occurring only once. Sample: cultured PBMCs, taken from culture after CMV antigen stimulation. This receptor was identified in a human donor in good health (CMV status not recorded). Some clones in this sample may be carry-over from other donors' samples. This chain links TRBV20-1 with TRBJ2-1; 11 nucleotides align to TRBD2. The CDR3 is CSAKTSGEHEQFF. In nucleotides, the CDR3 is TGCAGTGCCAAGACTAGCGGGGAGCATGAGCAGTTCTTC.